The 16 T cell receptor beta chains listed next were all sequenced from one sample in a study of cytomegalovirus exposure and HLA in healthy donors. Primers: 60 Vbeta forward and 13 Jbeta reverse. The repertoire was sequenced with immunoSEQ multiplex PCR; TCRdb's copy has only in-frame clones and lacks some. In the table there are about 160,000 clones, roughly 82% of which are singletons. Sequenced input: PBMCs. These TCRs come from a man aged 50-60 years in good health and CMV-seropositive.

To note about this clone: Other DNA sequences in this specimen translate into the identical CDR3. The chain employs TRBV5-1 and TRBJ2-7; TRBD2 might be the D (5 bases). Germline CDR1 is SGHRS and CDR2 is YFSETQ. Trimming took off 3 bases at V and 2 bases at J, with 6 bases between the two ends. This CDR3 has 12 amino acids. CDR3 loop: CASSSGTYEQYF. CDR3 nucleotides: TGCGCCAGCAGCTCGGGGACCTACGAGCAGTACTTC.

This chain uses TRBV28 with TRBJ2-5; D remains unclear. The V end was cut by 6 bases, the J end by 1 base, with 12 bases between. The CDR3 length is 14 residues. Germline values: CDR1 MDHEN, CDR2 SYDVKM. The DNA for the CDR3 is TGTGCCAGCAGCTCCGGTGATCCCCAAGAGACCCAGTACTTC. It encodes CASSSGDPQETQYF. Full variable domain (rest looked up from reference TRBV28 and TRBJ2-5): DVKVTQSSRYLVKRTGEKVFLECVQDMDHENMFWYRQDPGLGLRLIYFSYDVKMKEKGDIPEGYSVSREKKERFSLILESASTNQTSMYLCASSSGDPQETQYFGPGTRLLVL.

The V call is TRBV6-6, the J call TRBJ2-5, with D tentatively TRBD1 (6 bases). V was shortened by 10 bases and J by 4 bases, with 16 bases between the two germline ends. The germline CDR1 and CDR2 sequences are MNHNY and SVGAGI (reference sequence). The CDR3 runs 13 residues. CDR3 DNA: TGTGCCACACGGGACATCGCTTTAGAGACCCAGTACTTC. Translated, it gives CATRDIALETQYF.

The chain joins TRBV15 to TRBJ2-3; D not resolved. The CDR3 extends over 13 amino acids. CDR1 and CDR2 (germline): LNHNV, YYDKDF (reference sequence). Trimming cost V 0 bases and J 4 bases, with 5 bases left between them. The CDR3 sequence: CATSRDPADTQYF. DNA for the CDR3: TGTGCCACCAGCAGAGATCCGGCAGATACGCAGTATTTT.

J is TRBJ2-1 and V is TRBV15; 7 bases line up with TRBD2. The germline V gene has CDR1 LNHNV and CDR2 YYDKDF (reference sequence). After removal of 0 bases from V and 7 bases from J, the junction contained 9 bases not matched to a gene. This CDR3 contains 16 residues. Here the CDR3 reads CATSRDLDGRWNEQFF. The CDR3 DNA is TGTGCCACCAGCAGAGATCTGGACGGGAGGTGGAATGAGCAGTTCTTC. Full variable domain (rest looked up from reference TRBV15 and TRBJ2-1): DAMVIQNPRYQVTQFGKPVTLSCSQTLNHNVMYWYQQKSSQAPKLLFHYYDKDFNNEADTPDNFQSRRPNTSFCFLDIRSPGLGDTAMYLCATSRDLDGRWNEQFFGPGTRLTVL.

The chain joins TRBV29-1 to TRBJ2-7; 8 bases line up with TRBD2. V lost 1 base and J lost 5; bases outside the gene matches: 13. This CDR3 has 16 amino acids. Germline V lookup: CDR1 SQVTM, CDR2 ANQGSEA. CDR3 sequence reads: CSVEGRRSGGLNEQYF. DNA of the CDR3: TGCAGCGTTGAAGGCCGGCGGTCGGGAGGGTTGAACGAGCAGTACTTC.

V and J are TRBV4-3 and TRBJ2-1; possibly TRBD2 for D (6 bases). V was pared by 0 bases and J by 4 bases, with 19 bases between. Germline CDR1 LGHNA, CDR2 YSLEER. The CDR3 is 18 amino acids. This chain's CDR3 is CASSQDGGSGKLYNEQFF. CDR3 in DNA: TGCGCCAGCAGCCAAGATGGGGGTAGCGGAAAATTGTACAATGAGCAGTTCTTC.

The rearrangement links TRBV19 to TRBJ1-5; D might be TRBD1 (5 bases). Between the trimmed V and J ends, which lost 4 bases and 7 bases, there was a span of 17 bases. This CDR3 has 15 residues. Germline V gives CDR1 LNHDA, CDR2 SQIVND (reference sequence). CDR3 DNA sequence: TGTGCCAGTAGTACCAGGGAAAGTGATCAACAGCCCCAGCATTTT. Its translation: CASSTRESDQQPQHF.

The chain employs TRBV4-1 and TRBJ1-3, with D possibly being TRBD1 (6 bases). Looked up from germline, CDR1 is MGHRA and CDR2 is YSYEKL. The CDR3 is made up of 16 amino acids. V was cut by 1 base and J by 4 bases, with 14 bases left in between. DNA for the CDR3: TGCGCCAGCAGCCAAGCCCGAGAAGGGGGAGGAAACACCATATATTTT. Translation gives CASSQAREGGGNTIYF.

The chain uses TRBV21-1 and TRBJ1-1. TRBV21-1 is reported as a pseudogene. There are 12 residues in the CDR3. This CDR3 is CASSKNRVPAFF. CDR3 nucleotides: TGTGCCAGCAGCAAAAACCGGGTTCCAGCTTTCTTT.

This clone occurred once. The chain carries TRBV10-1 and TRBJ2-6; tentative D call: TRBD2 (5 bases). CDR1 and CDR2 from the germline V gene are WNHNN and SYGVQD (reference sequence). The CDR3 runs 14 residues. Deletions cut 3 bases from V and 4 bases from J, with 7 bases between. The CDR3 sequence is CASSELAGANVLTF. In DNA form, the CDR3 reads TGCGCCAGCAGTGAATTAGCGGGGGCCAACGTCCTGACTTTC.

V and J are TRBV7-2 and TRBJ2-1; 10 bases map to TRBD2. Germline V gene data show CDR1 as SGHTA and CDR2 as FQGNSA. The CDR3 is 14 amino acids. V shed 0 bases, J shed 10 bases, and the junction held 3 bases outside the gene matches. The CDR3 loop is CASSLARTSGEQFF. The CDR3 DNA reads TGTGCCAGCAGCTTAGCAAGGACTAGCGGAGAGCAGTTCTTC.

The chain links TRBV5-1 to TRBJ2-2, with TRBD2 matching 8 bases. This CDR3 spans 18 amino acids. Germline CDR1 and CDR2: SGHRS and YFSETQ. V shed 2 bases and J 0 bases; nucleotides not matched to a gene: 9. CDR3 bases: TGCGCCAGCAGCTTCTTAGCGGGGACTACATCGAACACCGGGGAGCTGTTTTTT. Protein product: CASSFLAGTTSNTGELFF. Based on the CDR3 plus reference TRBV5-1 and TRBJ2-2, the full variable domain is KAGVTQTPRYLIKTRGQQVTLSCSPISGHRSVSWYQQTPGQGLQFLFEYFSETQRNKGNFPGRFSGRQFSNSRSEMNVSTLELGDSALYLCASSFLAGTTSNTGELFFGEGSRLTVL.

The V gene is TRBV5-8, the J gene TRBJ2-3; TRBD1 matches 9 bases. The CDR3 is made up of 15 amino acids. Trimming took 3 bases from V and 1 from J; bases not matched to a gene: 3. In germline, CDR1 is SGHTS, CDR2 YDEGEE. The CDR3 DNA reads as TGTGCCAGCAGCTGGACAGGGGTTCGCACAGATACGCAGTATTTT. Residues: CASSWTGVRTDTQYF.

The chain has TRBV9 and TRBJ2-1; 10 nucleotides align to TRBD2. The CDR3 totals 16 residues. The J segment lost 6 bases and the V segment lost 0 bases, leaving 6 bases of the junction unmatched. Germline V lookup: CDR1 SGDLS, CDR2 YYNGEE. The CDR3 sequence is CASSVVASGGSNEQFF. The DNA for the CDR3 is TGTGCCAGCAGCGTAGTGGCTAGCGGGGGAAGCAATGAGCAGTTCTTC.

V and J are TRBV9 and TRBJ2-7, with D uncertain. CDR1 is SGDLS and CDR2 is YYNGEE in the germline V gene. The germline V and J ends were trimmed by 0 bases and 3 bases, with 7 bases remaining between them. This CDR3 is built from 13 residues. The CDR3 is CASSVEPDYEQYF. As DNA, the CDR3 is TGTGCCAGCAGCGTAGAGCCCGACTACGAGCAGTACTTC.